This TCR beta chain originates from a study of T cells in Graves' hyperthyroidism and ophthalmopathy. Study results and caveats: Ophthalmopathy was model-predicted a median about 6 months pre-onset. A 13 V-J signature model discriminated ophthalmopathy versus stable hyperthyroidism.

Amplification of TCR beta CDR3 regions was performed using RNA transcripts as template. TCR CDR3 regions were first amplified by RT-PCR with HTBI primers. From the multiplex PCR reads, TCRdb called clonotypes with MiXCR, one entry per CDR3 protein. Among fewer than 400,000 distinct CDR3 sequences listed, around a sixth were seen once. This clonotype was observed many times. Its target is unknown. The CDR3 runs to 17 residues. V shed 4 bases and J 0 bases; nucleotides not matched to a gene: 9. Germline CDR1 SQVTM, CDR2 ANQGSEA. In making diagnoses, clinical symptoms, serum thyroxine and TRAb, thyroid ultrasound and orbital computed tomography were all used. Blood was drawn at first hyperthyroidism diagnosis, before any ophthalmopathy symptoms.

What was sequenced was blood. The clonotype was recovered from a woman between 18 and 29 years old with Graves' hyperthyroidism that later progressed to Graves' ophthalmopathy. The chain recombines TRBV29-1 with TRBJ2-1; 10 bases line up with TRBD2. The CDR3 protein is CSVAGTSERLSYNEQFF. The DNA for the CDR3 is TGCAGCGTTGCAGGGACTAGCGAGCGCCTCTCCTACAATGAGCAGTTCTTC.